Listed below are T cell receptor beta chains from one sample, sequenced in a study of cytomegalovirus exposure and HLA in healthy donors. Clones were read by immunoSEQ multiplex PCR, and TCRdb kept only the in-frame ones, dropping some. The data contain about 140,000 clones, 55% to 80% of them seen just once; the ten biggest clones take up around 14%. The sequenced material came from PBMCs. The receptors were sampled from a human donor in good health. The CDR3 runs from the conserved cysteine through the conserved F or W. The D gene is left open where the match is weak. Clone size appears in some rows only: once, few, many, or a class for an expanded clone.

D gene,V gene,clone size,J gene,CDR3 protein,CDR3 DNA
TRBD1,TRBV29-1,NA,TRBJ2-2,CSARAGGSGELFF,TGCAGCGCTCGTGCAGGGGGCTCCGGGGAGCTGTTTTTT
NA,TRBV2,NA,TRBJ1-4,CASSPRGKEGEKLFF,TGTGCCAGCAGCCCCCGAGGGAAGGAAGGGGAAAAACTGTTTTTT
TRBD2,TRBV5-4,NA,TRBJ2-1,CASSSLGRDSYNEQFF,TGTGCCAGCAGCTCTCTCGGGAGGGACTCCTACAATGAGCAGTTCTTC
TRBD1,TRBV11-2,once,TRBJ1-2,CASSSDVVTGYRYGYTF,TGTGCCAGCAGCTCCGATGTTGTGACAGGGTATCGGTATGGCTACACCTTC
NA,TRBV6-1,few,TRBJ1-5,CASSEQGGQPQHF,TGTGCCAGCAGTGAACAGGGTGGCCAGCCCCAGCATTTT
NA,TRBV5-1,NA,TRBJ2-1,CASSLNGHSYNEQFF,TGCGCCAGCAGCTTAAACGGACACTCCTACAATGAGCAGTTCTTC
NA,TRBV19,NA,TRBJ1-5,CASSMEAGSNQPQHF,TGTGCCAGTAGTATGGAGGCGGGGAGCAATCAGCCCCAGCATTTT
NA,TRBV30,NA,TRBJ2-1,CAWRSPGGIDEQFF,TGTGCCTGGAGGTCTCCTGGAGGTATCGATGAGCAGTTCTTC
TRBD1,TRBV5-1,NA,TRBJ2-2,CASSLGDRKNSGELFF,TGCGCCAGCAGCTTGGGGGACAGGAAGAATTCCGGGGAGCTGTTTTTT
NA,TRBV7-8,NA,TRBJ2-1,CASSRRTGNNEQFF,TGTGCCAGCAGCCGCCGGACTGGTAACAATGAGCAGTTCTTC
NA,TRBV4-1,NA,TRBJ1-1,CASSQGPGGSTEAFF,TGCGCCAGCAGCCAGGGACCGGGAGGTAGCACTGAAGCTTTCTTT
TRBD2,TRBV27,NA,TRBJ2-7,CASSSPGEAGAYEQYF,TGTGCCAGCAGTTCCCCCGGGGAAGCGGGAGCCTACGAGCAGTACTTC
TRBD1,TRBV19,NA,TRBJ1-2,CASTPGTGNYGYTF,TGTGCCAGTACCCCCGGGACAGGGAACTATGGCTACACCTTC
NA,TRBV6-5,NA,TRBJ2-4,CASSYSSGDIQYF,TGTGCCAGCAGTTACTCATCAGGGGACATTCAGTACTTC
NA,TRBV27,few,TRBJ1-2,CASSFGGNGYTF,TGTGCCAGCAGTTTCGGGGGTAATGGCTACACCTTC
NA,TRBV9,NA,TRBJ2-7,CASSAGGARTYEQYF,TGTGCCAGCAGCGCAGGAGGGGCACGAACCTACGAGCAGTACTTC
TRBD2,TRBV2,NA,TRBJ2-5,CASRRTSGGAEGETQYF,TGTGCCAGCAGGAGGACTAGCGGGGGGGCTGAGGGTGAGACCCAGTACTTC
TRBD1,TRBV5-1,NA,TRBJ2-7,CASSIGQGKYEQYF,TGCGCCAGCAGCATAGGACAGGGTAAATACGAGCAGTACTTC
NA,TRBV5-8,NA,TRBJ2-7,CASSLLRGTYEQYF,TGTGCCAGCAGCTTGCTGCGGGGAACCTACGAGCAGTACTTC
TRBD1,TRBV5-1,NA,TRBJ2-1,CASSPDRGGNNEQFF,TGCGCCAGCAGTCCGGACAGGGGGGGAAACAATGAGCAGTTCTTC
NA,TRBV27,NA,TRBJ2-1,CASSPTGKRAYNEQFF,TGTGCCAGCAGTCCTACAGGGAAGAGGGCGTACAATGAGCAGTTCTTC
NA,TRBV5-8,NA,TRBJ1-6,CASTSDWGPSRDSPLHF,TGTGCCAGCACCTCCGACTGGGGGCCGTCGAGGGATTCACCCCTCCACTTT
TRBD2,TRBV5-8,few,TRBJ2-7,CASSFFAGTSRFYEQYF,TGTGCCAGCAGCTTCTTTGCCGGGACTAGCAGATTTTACGAGCAGTACTTC
TRBD2,TRBV9,once,TRBJ2-1,CASSVGGGLAYNEQFF,TGTGCCAGCAGCGTAGGGGGGGGACTGGCCTACAATGAGCAGTTCTTC
TRBD1,TRBV5-8,NA,TRBJ1-2,CASSLLQGDRPYGYTF,TGTGCCAGCAGCTTGTTACAGGGGGACAGACCCTATGGCTACACCTTC
TRBD2,TRBV4-1,NA,TRBJ2-7,CASSQTRGTSGTYEQYF,TGCGCCAGCAGCCAGACTAGGGGAACTAGCGGGACCTACGAGCAGTACTTC
TRBD2,TRBV27,NA,TRBJ2-1,CASKYLAGGDYNEQFF,TGTGCCAGTAAATACCTAGCGGGAGGGGACTACAATGAGCAGTTCTTC
TRBD1,TRBV9,NA,TRBJ1-1,CASSVDPAGGQNTEAFF,TGTGCCAGCAGCGTAGATCCCGCAGGGGGCCAGAACACTGAAGCTTTCTTT
NA,TRBV6-6,few,TRBJ2-7,CASSYLGAGYEQYF,TGTGCCAGCAGTTACTTGGGGGCAGGCTACGAGCAGTACTTC
NA,TRBV29-1,NA,TRBJ2-7,CSVAWGAYEQYF,TGCAGCGTTGCATGGGGGGCCTACGAGCAGTACTTC
NA,TRBV7-7,medium-sized,TRBJ1-5,CASSLEVWSRHF,TGTGCTAGCAGCTTAGAAGTCTGGAGTCGGCATTTT
NA,TRBV5-1,NA,TRBJ2-2,CASSKITGNTGELFF,TGCGCCAGCAGCAAGATTACAGGAAACACCGGGGAGCTGTTTTTT
NA,TRBV19,NA,TRBJ2-3,CASSEGVTDTQYF,TGTGCCAGTAGTGAAGGGGTAACAGATACGCAGTATTTT
TRBD1,TRBV11-1,NA,TRBJ2-7,CASSSATGVRYEQYF,TGTGCCAGCAGCTCGGCGACAGGGGTACGCTACGAGCAGTACTTC
NA,TRBV2,NA,TRBJ1-1,CASPLVDTEAFF,TGTGCCAGCCCGTTAGTTGACACTGAAGCTTTCTTT
TRBD2,TRBV11-3,NA,TRBJ2-7,CASSAQTSGRPYEQYF,TGTGCCAGCAGCGCCCAGACTAGCGGGAGACCCTACGAGCAGTACTTC
TRBD1,TRBV5-5,NA,TRBJ1-5,CASSSGQGGRVSNQPQHF,TGTGCCAGCAGCTCCGGACAGGGCGGAAGAGTGAGCAATCAGCCCCAGCATTTT
TRBD1,TRBV6-4,NA,TRBJ2-5,CASSVTGGVLETQYF,TGTGCCAGCAGTGTGACAGGGGGTGTTCTAGAGACCCAGTACTTC
TRBD1,TRBV10-3,NA,TRBJ2-7,CAISETPGQAPYEQYF,TGTGCCATCAGTGAGACTCCGGGACAGGCCCCCTACGAGCAGTACTTC
NA,TRBV6-1,NA,TRBJ1-1,CASSTGYQAFF,TGTGCCAGCAGCACAGGGTATCAAGCTTTCTTT
TRBD1,TRBV9,few,TRBJ2-3,CASSNKTGDWTDTQYF,TGTGCCAGCAGCAATAAAACAGGGGATTGGACAGATACGCAGTATTTT
TRBD2,TRBV27,once,TRBJ2-1,CASRQGLAGGLFNEQFF,TGTGCCAGCAGGCAAGGACTAGCGGGAGGGCTCTTCAATGAGCAGTTCTTC
NA,TRBV5-1,NA,TRBJ2-3,CATGADTDTQYF,TGCGCCACAGGGGCTGACACAGATACGCAGTATTTT
NA,TRBV18,NA,TRBJ1-4,CASSPPNFATNEKLFF,TGTGCCAGCTCACCACCAAATTTCGCAACTAATGAAAAACTGTTTTTT
TRBD1,TRBV5-6,NA,TRBJ1-2,CVSSLSARTGLGYTF,TGTGTCAGCAGCTTGAGCGCGCGGACAGGGTTGGGCTACACCTTC
NA,TRBV6-1,NA,TRBJ2-1,CASSDRLVSYNEQFF,TGTGCCAGCAGTGATCGGCTAGTTTCTTACAATGAGCAGTTCTTC
NA,TRBV29-1,NA,TRBJ2-3,CSVEDLTGPSTDTQYF,TGCAGCGTTGAAGATCTGACAGGACCTTCCACAGATACGCAGTATTTT
TRBD1,TRBV11-2,NA,TRBJ1-1,CASSWGRGCDAFF,TGTGCCAGCAGCTGGGGCAGGGGGTGCGATGCTTTCTTT
TRBD1,TRBV6-1,NA,TRBJ2-6,CASDRAPQGANVLTF,TGTGCCAGTGACAGGGCCCCTCAGGGGGCCAACGTCCTGACTTTC
NA,TRBV6-6,NA,TRBJ2-3,CATPGEGADTQYF,TGTGCCACGCCTGGTGAGGGAGCGGATACGCAGTATTTT